The next 24 T cell receptor beta chains were all read from a single sample in a study of shared clonotypes between healthy human individuals. Data came from immunoSEQ multiplex PCR; TCRdb stores just in-frame clones and leaves some out. The table has some 550,000 clones, 97% seen once. The sample was naive CD4+ T cells sorted from blood. Subset specified: CD45RA+ positively selected. These receptor sequences come from a woman in her twenties or thirties in good health.

The V and J genes are TRBV2 and TRBJ1-1; 7 bases map to TRBD1. CDR3 length: 13 residues. Trimming cost V 8 bases and J 6 bases; bases outside gene matches: 9. The germline CDR1 and CDR2 sequences are SNHLY and FYNNEI. CDR3 sequence (DNA): TGTGCCAGCGACAGGGAACCCGGGTCTGAAGCTTTCTTT. Residues: CASDREPGSEAFF.

This clone was detected once. This chain uses TRBV5-6 with TRBJ2-1; no clear D gene. V gave up 1 base and J gave up 3 bases, with 11 bases separating them. The length of the CDR3 is 15 residues. Germline V lookup: CDR1 SGHDT, CDR2 YYEEEE. CDR3 coding DNA: TGTGCCAGCAGCTTGTTGGGGTTTCTCTACAATGAGCAGTTCTTC. This encodes CASSLLGFLYNEQFF.

The V call is TRBV19, the J call TRBJ2-7; 9 bases match TRBD1. The CDR3 runs 14 residues. J lost 2 bases, V lost 4 bases, and 3 bases had no gene match. Germline V lookup: CDR1 LNHDA, CDR2 SQIVND (reference sequence). DNA for the CDR3: TGTGCCAGTAGTACGAGACAGGGGGCCTACGAGCAGTACTTC. This sequence encodes CASSTRQGAYEQYF. Supplemented by reference TRBV19 and TRBJ2-7, the full variable domain reads DGGITQSPKYLFRKEGQNVTLSCEQNLNHDAMYWYRQDPGQGLRLIYYSQIVNDFQKGDIAEGYSVSREKKESFPLTVTSAQKNPTAFYLCASSTRQGAYEQYFGPGTRLTVT.

CDR3 protein: CASSLVGTGTTDTQYF. CDR3 nucleotides: TGTGCCAGCAGCTTAGTGGGGACAGGGACCACAGATACGCAGTATTTT. The rearrangement uses TRBV7-7 and TRBJ2-3, with 9 bases lining up with TRBD1. The CDR3 is 16 amino acids. Germline V lookup: CDR1 SSHAT, CDR2 FNYEAQ (reference sequence). V trimming: 1 base; J trimming: 2 bases; junction bases outside the gene matches: 4. The whole variable domain, remainder taken from reference TRBV7-7 and TRBJ2-3, is GAGVSQSPRYKVTKRGQDVTLRCDPISSHATLYWYQQALGQGPEFLTYFNYEAQPDKSGLPSDRFSAERPEGSISTLTIQRTEQRDSAMYRCASSLVGTGTTDTQYFGPGTRLTVL.

The chain carries TRBV18 and TRBJ2-7; 7 bases match TRBD1. Germline values: CDR1 KGHSH, CDR2 LQKENI. After removal of 2 bases from V and 3 bases from J, the junction contained 16 bases not matched to a gene. CDR3 length equals 18 residues. This CDR3 is CASSPIGSMRTGNYEQYF. DNA for the CDR3: TGTGCCAGCTCACCAATCGGGTCGATGAGGACAGGAAACTACGAGCAGTACTTC.

A word on this clone: Without the conserved terminal phenylalanine or tryptophan, this CDR3 likely stems from a read error. J is TRBJ2-2 and V is TRBV5-4, with TRBD2 matching 9 bases. The CDR3 contains 16 residues. The V gene's germline CDR1 is SGHNT and CDR2 YYREEE (reference sequence). Trimming cost V 4 bases and J 4 bases; bases outside gene matches: 8. CDR3 sequence: CASSPLDSGGTGELFL. The CDR3 nucleotides read TGTGCCAGCAGCCCGCTTGATAGCGGGGGCACCGGGGAGCTGTTTCTT.

The rearrangement joins TRBV11-2 to TRBJ2-1, with 9 bases fitting TRBD2. The trim removed 4 bases at V and 6 bases at J, leaving 4 bases unmatched. The CDR3 covers 14 residues. The V gene's germline CDR1 is SGHAT and CDR2 FQNNGV. In nucleotides, the CDR3 is TGTGCCAGCAGCTCCGTAGCGGGAGTCAATGAGCAGTTCTTC. It codes for CASSSVAGVNEQFF.

The chain employs TRBV7-9 and TRBJ2-5, with TRBD1 as a possible D gene (5 bases). This CDR3 is 14 amino acids long. The V and J ends lost 2 bases and 1 base respectively, with 8 bases between them. The germline CDR1 and CDR2 sequences are SEHNR and FQNEAQ (reference sequence). In nucleotides, the CDR3 is TGTGCCAGCAGCTTAAGACAGTTCCAAGAGACCCAGTACTTC. Amino acid sequence: CASSLRQFQETQYF.

This clone was recorded only once. The chain joins TRBV27 to TRBJ1-1; weak D call: TRBD1 (5 bases). CDR3 length: 14 residues. The V end lost 1 base, the J end lost 6 bases, and 12 bases lay between the germline ends. CDR1 and CDR2 from the germline V gene are MNHEY and SMNVEV (reference sequence). The CDR3 region is CASSLWASGSEAFF. The CDR3 DNA reads as TGTGCCAGCAGTTTATGGGCCTCAGGGTCTGAAGCTTTCTTT.

The chain recombines TRBV6-5 with TRBJ2-7; 10 bases match TRBD2. The J segment lost 5 bases and the V segment lost 6 bases, leaving 10 bases of the junction unmatched. Germline CDR1 and CDR2: MNHEY and SVGAGI. This CDR3 spans 15 amino acids. The CDR3 region has the DNA TGTGCCAGCAGAAAATTAGCGGGAGGAAAGGACGAGCAGTACTTC. Its translation is CASRKLAGGKDEQYF.

This chain links TRBV5-6 with TRBJ2-6; no reliable D call. Trimming pared 2 bases from V and 0 bases from J, leaving 6 bases between. The CDR3 spans 15 residues. Germline CDR1 and CDR2: SGHDT and YYEEEE. CDR3 loop: CASSLGPSGANVLTF. CDR3 coding DNA: TGTGCCAGCAGCTTAGGGCCCTCTGGGGCCAACGTCCTGACTTTC.

The chain couples TRBV18 to TRBJ1-1; D is uncertain. In germline, CDR1 is KGHSH, CDR2 LQKENI. The CDR3 length is 15 residues. V lost 3 bases and J 2 bases, leaving 13 bases between the germline ends. The CDR3 nucleotides are TGTGCCAGCTCACCGGAGACATTTGGAAACACTGAAGCTTTCTTT. Translating it yields CASSPETFGNTEAFF.

This rearrangement joins TRBV7-9 to TRBJ1-5; D possibly corresponds to TRBD1 (6 bases). The germline V and J ends were trimmed by 1 base and 3 bases, with 10 bases remaining between them. CDR1 and CDR2 from the germline V gene are SEHNR and FQNEAQ (reference sequence). The CDR3 has 15 residues. The CDR3 DNA sequence: TGTGCCAGCAGCTTAGGGGACACAGTCAATCAGCCCCAGCATTTT. Residues: CASSLGDTVNQPQHF.

For this clone: Different DNA sequences within this sample yield the same CDR3. V usage is TRBV19 and J usage is TRBJ1-2; a possible D gene is TRBD1 (5 bases). Germline V gives CDR1 LNHDA, CDR2 SQIVND (reference sequence). V shed 3 bases and J shed 4 bases, with 12 bases lying between them. The CDR3 has 14 amino acids. The CDR3 nucleotides read TGTGCCAGTAGTATCGGGCAGGGAGGCTATGGCTACACCTTC. Translating gives CASSIGQGGYGYTF.

The rearrangement uses TRBV5-1 and TRBJ1-2; TRBD1 might be the D (5 bases). The CDR3 sequence is 15 residues long. Per the germline V gene, CDR1 is SGHRS and CDR2 is YFSETQ. Trimming removed 4 bases at V and 1 base at J, with 14 bases between. In DNA, the CDR3 is TGCGCCAGCAGCCCCGGGGCCTCCCATAACTATGGCTACACCTTC. Residues: CASSPGASHNYGYTF.

This chain links TRBV18 with TRBJ1-2; tentative D call: TRBD1 (6 bases). V was cut by 5 bases and J by 8 bases, with 15 bases left in between. CDR3 length: 13 residues. CDR1 KGHSH and CDR2 LQKENI come from the germline V gene. CDR3 bases: TGTGCCAGCTCAAACGACAGGAGGTTCGGCTACACCTTC. Residues: CASSNDRRFGYTF.

The chain has TRBV18 and TRBJ2-5; either TRBD1 or TRBD2 may fit D (5 bases each). With 3 bases removed from V and 7 bases from J, the gap between germline ends came to 15 bases. This CDR3 spans 14 amino acids. Per the germline V gene, CDR1 is KGHSH and CDR2 is LQKENI. The CDR3 DNA reads as TGTGCCAGCTCACCTGGGACCGCAGATGGGACCCAGTACTTC. This codes for CASSPGTADGTQYF.

The chain has TRBV27 and TRBJ1-1; D unclear. This CDR3 is built from 14 residues. From germline, CDR1 is MNHEY and CDR2 SMNVEV (reference sequence). With 8 bases removed from V and 1 base from J, the gap between germline ends came to 14 bases. The CDR3 DNA sequence: TGTGCCAGCGGTCCGCTTGCGGAGAACACTGAAGCTTTCTTT. Translation: CASGPLAENTEAFF.

This chain connects TRBV6-1 to TRBJ1-1, with 8 bases fitting TRBD1. CDR3 length: 15 amino acids. The J segment lost 4 bases and the V segment lost 0 bases, leaving 4 bases of the junction unmatched. The germline CDR1 and CDR2 sequences are MNHNS and SASEGT. The CDR3 nucleotides read TGTGCCAGCAGTGAAGCCGGGACAGGAGCCACTGAAGCTTTCTTT. Translating gives CASSEAGTGATEAFF.

The gene calls are TRBV18 and TRBJ1-2; TRBD1 matches 7 bases. V was clipped by 2 bases and J by 0 bases; unmatched bases: 3. The CDR3 runs 15 residues. Germline assignment: CDR1 KGHSH and CDR2 LQKENI. Here the CDR3 DNA reads TGTGCCAGCTCACCAGGACAGGTTACTAACTATGGCTACACCTTC. Its protein product is CASSPGQVTNYGYTF. The variable domain in full, with the rest retrieved from reference TRBV18 and TRBJ1-2, is NAGVMQNPRHLVRRRGQEARLRCSPMKGHSHVYWYRQLPEEGLKFMVYLQKENIIDESGMPKERFSAEFPKEGPSILRIQQVVRGDSAAYFCASSPGQVTNYGYTFGSGTRLTVV.

The chain links TRBV6-5 to TRBJ1-1; TRBD1 is a possible D gene (5 bases). CDR1 MNHEY and CDR2 SVGAGI come from the germline V gene. The CDR3 sequence is 14 residues long. V was pared by 11 bases and J by 1 base, with 17 bases between. Here the CDR3 DNA reads TGTGCCTGCGCCGGGGGGTTTGGGAACACTGAAGCTTTCTTT. It is translated as CACAGGFGNTEAFF.

The chain carries TRBV5-1 and TRBJ2-7; D is undetermined. Between the trimmed V and J ends, which lost 0 bases and 0 bases, there was a span of 7 bases. Germline CDR1 is SGHRS and CDR2 is YFSETQ. The CDR3 is 14 amino acids. The CDR3 sequence is CASSLETYSYEQYF. For the CDR3, the DNA is TGCGCCAGCAGCTTGGAAACATACTCCTACGAGCAGTACTTC.

The chain combines TRBV10-3 with TRBJ2-1, with D possibly matching TRBD2 (6 bases). Germline V lookup: CDR1 ENHRY, CDR2 SYGVKD. The CDR3 is 15 amino acids. V lost 3 bases and J 4 bases, leaving 13 bases between the germline ends. CDR3 residues: CAISDRRRAYNEQFF. The DNA for the CDR3 is TGTGCCATCAGTGATCGGAGGAGGGCTTACAATGAGCAGTTCTTC.

This rearrangement joins TRBV2 to TRBJ1-3; D is uncertain. CDR3 size: 14 residues. Germline V gene lookup returns CDR1 SNHLY and CDR2 FYNNEI. Trimming took off 7 bases at V and 0 bases at J, with 10 bases between the two ends. The CDR3: CASTRRVSGNTIYF. The CDR3 nucleotides read TGTGCCAGCACTAGGCGAGTCTCTGGAAACACCATATATTTT.